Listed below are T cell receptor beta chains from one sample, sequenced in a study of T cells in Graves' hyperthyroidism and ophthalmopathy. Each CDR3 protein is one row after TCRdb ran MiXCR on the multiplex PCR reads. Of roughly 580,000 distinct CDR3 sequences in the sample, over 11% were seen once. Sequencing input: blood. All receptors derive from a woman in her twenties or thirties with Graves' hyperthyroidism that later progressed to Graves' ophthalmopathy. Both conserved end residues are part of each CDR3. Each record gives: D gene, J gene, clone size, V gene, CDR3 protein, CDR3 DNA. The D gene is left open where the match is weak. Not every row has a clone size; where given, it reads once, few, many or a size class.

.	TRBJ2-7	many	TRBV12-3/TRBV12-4	CASSSSSLYEQYF	TGTGCCAGCAGCTCCTCTAGCCTATACGAGCAGTACTTC
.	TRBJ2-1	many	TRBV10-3	CAISAVNNEQFF	TGTGCCATCAGTGCCGTAAACAATGAGCAGTTCTTC
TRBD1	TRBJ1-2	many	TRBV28	CASRPTGERTNGYTF	TGTGCCAGCAGACCTACAGGGGAAAGGACGAATGGCTACACCTTC
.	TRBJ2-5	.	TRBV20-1	CSARVPGYRETQYF	TGCAGTGCTAGAGTTCCAGGGTATCGAGAGACCCAGTACTTC
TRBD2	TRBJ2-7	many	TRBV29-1	CSVDVAGSYEQYF	TGCAGCGTTGACGTAGCGGGATCCTACGAGCAGTACTTC
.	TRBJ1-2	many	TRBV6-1	CASSEDLYGYTF	TGTGCCAGCAGTGAGGACCTCTATGGCTACACCTTC
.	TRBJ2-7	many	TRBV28	CASSPPGGDWGSYEQYF	TGTGCCAGCAGTCCCCCTGGCGGGGATTGGGGCTCCTACGAGCAGTACTTC
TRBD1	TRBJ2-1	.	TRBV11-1	CASRSGTGVYNEQFF	TGTGCCAGCAGGTCCGGGACAGGGGTTTACAATGAGCAGTTCTTC
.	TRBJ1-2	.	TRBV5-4	CASTPGHGQSGYTF	TGTGCCAGCACCCCGGGACACGGACAATCTGGCTACACCTTC
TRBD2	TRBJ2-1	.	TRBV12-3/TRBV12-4	CASSELAGNEQFF	TGTGCCAGCAGCGAACTAGCGGGTAATGAGCAGTTCTTC
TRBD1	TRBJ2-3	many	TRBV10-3	CAYPLDRFTDTQYF	TGTGCCTATCCGTTGGACAGGTTCACAGATACGCAGTATTTT
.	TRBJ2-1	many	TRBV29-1	CSVEVSYNEQFF	TGCAGCGTTGAAGTCTCGTACAATGAGCAGTTCTTC
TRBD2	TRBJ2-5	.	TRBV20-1	CSAQRTSGSWGETQYF	TGCAGTGCCCAAAGGACTAGCGGGAGCTGGGGAGAGACCCAGTACTTC
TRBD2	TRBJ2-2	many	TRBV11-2	CASALAGRTGELFF	TGTGCCAGCGCCCTAGCGGGAAGGACCGGGGAGCTGTTTTTT
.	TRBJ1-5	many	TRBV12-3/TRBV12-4	CASSRGGAQPQHF	TGTGCCAGCAGTAGAGGGGGGGCACAGCCCCAGCATTTT
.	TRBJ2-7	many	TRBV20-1	CSARVQGGSYEQYF	TGCAGTGCTAGAGTCCAGGGGGGGTCCTACGAGCAGTACTTC
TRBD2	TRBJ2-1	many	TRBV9	CASSVGPGLAGGNEQFF	TGTGCCAGCAGCGTAGGACCGGGACTAGCGGGAGGGAATGAGCAGTTCTTC
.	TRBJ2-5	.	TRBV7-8	CASSSSRLPAQETQYF	TGTGCCAGCAGCTCATCCCGGCTCCCGGCCCAAGAGACCCAGTACTTC
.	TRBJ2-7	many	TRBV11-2	CASSLGPPGEQYF	TGTGCCAGCAGCTTAGGACCCCCCGGCGAGCAGTACTTC
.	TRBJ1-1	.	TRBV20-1	CSAAAGKGRTEAFF	TGCAGTGCTGCTGCAGGGAAGGGTAGAACTGAAGCTTTCTTT